Presented here are 22 T cell receptor beta chains from one specimen sequenced in a study of T cell changes during pregnancy in multiple sclerosis. Produced via immunoSEQ multiplex PCR; TCRdb's table is partial and in-frame only. Among about 66,000 clones, about 91% were seen once, and the ten largest hold over 4.5%. The source was CD8+ T cells from peripheral blood mononuclear cells, collected before pregnancy. The source of these receptors is a female donor with multiple sclerosis, enrolled in a pregnancy study.

The chain recombines TRBV19 with TRBJ1-2, with D possibly TRBD1 on 6 matching bases. Germline CDR1 is LNHDA and CDR2 is SQIVND (reference sequence). CDR3 size: 14 residues. Trimming stripped 3 bases from V and 3 bases from J, with 11 bases between. The CDR3 bases are TGTGCCAGTAGTATGGAGGACAGATACTATGGCTACACCTTC. Translating it yields CASSMEDRYYGYTF.

This chain joins TRBV27 and TRBJ1-6, with TRBD1 matching 7 bases. The V gene end was trimmed by 5 bases and the J gene end by 7 bases; junction bases not matched to a gene: 17. The length of the CDR3 is 18 residues. Germline V gene sequence: CDR1 MNHEY, CDR2 SMNVEV (reference sequence). The CDR3 here is CASSPTQTGSEENSPLHF. The CDR3 DNA sequence: TGTGCCAGCAGTCCAACGCAGACAGGGTCGGAGGAAAATTCACCCCTCCACTTT.

This chain joins TRBV5-5 and TRBJ2-7; D is ambiguous. V shed 6 bases and J shed 4 bases, with 8 bases lying between them. The CDR3 consists of 11 residues. CDR1 is SGHKS and CDR2 is YYEKEE in the germline V gene (reference sequence). DNA for the CDR3: TGTGCCAGCACAGGATCATACGAGCAGTACTTC. Translated: CASTGSYEQYF.

V gene TRBV9 combines with J gene TRBJ1-6, with 8 bases matching TRBD1. The trim removed 3 bases at V and 7 bases at J, leaving 6 bases unmatched. CDR3 length equals 15 residues. Per germline, CDR1 SGDLS and CDR2 YYNGEE. The CDR3 bases are TGTGCCAGCAGCGCTCTAGGGACAGGAAATTCACCCCTCCACTTT. Translating it yields CASSALGTGNSPLHF. The variable domain in full, with the rest retrieved from reference TRBV9 and TRBJ1-6, is DSGVTQTPKHLITATGQRVTLRCSPRSGDLSVYWYQQSLDQGLQFLIQYYNGEERAKGNILERFSAQQFPDLHSELNLSSLELGDSALYFCASSALGTGNSPLHFGNGTRLTVT.

Points on this clone: Other DNA sequences of this sample code for an identical CDR3. The chain carries TRBV5-6 and TRBJ2-2; D not resolved. Per the germline V gene, CDR1 is SGHDT and CDR2 is YYEEEE. This CDR3 is built from 11 residues. V shed 2 bases and J shed 7 bases, with 3 bases lying between them. CDR3 loop: CASSFSGELFF. CDR3 bases: TGTGCCAGCAGCTTTAGCGGGGAGCTGTTTTTT.

This sequence joins TRBV6-4 and TRBJ1-1; D is undetermined. The CDR3 totals 13 residues. Trimming shortened V by 0 bases and J by 3 bases, and 5 bases separated the two germline ends. Per germline, CDR1 MRHNA and CDR2 SNTAGT. The CDR3 region is CASSDSRYTEAFF. The DNA for the CDR3 is TGTGCCAGCAGTGACTCGAGGTACACTGAAGCTTTCTTT.

V usage is TRBV19 and J usage is TRBJ1-5, with 9 positions matching TRBD1. This CDR3 spans 18 amino acids. J was trimmed by 0 bases and V by 0 bases; bases with no gene match: 6. Germline-derived CDR1 and CDR2 are LNHDA and SQIVND (reference sequence). The CDR3 sequence: CASSIDGTGMYSNQPQHF. In nucleotides, the CDR3 is TGTGCCAGTAGTATAGATGGGACAGGGATGTATAGCAATCAGCCCCAGCATTTT.

The chain uses TRBV19 and TRBJ2-7; maybe TRBD2 (5 bases). The CDR3 sequence is 15 residues long. V lost 10 bases and J lost 3, with 22 bases in between. Germline CDR1 LNHDA, CDR2 SQIVND (reference sequence). The CDR3 DNA follows: TGTGCCACCACGACCCACTTAGGAGGCGACTACGAGCAGTACTTC. It translates to CATTTHLGGDYEQYF.

The chain has TRBV9 and TRBJ1-1; D is undetermined. The germline CDR1 and CDR2 sequences are SGDLS and YYNGEE. The CDR3 consists of 13 residues. Between the trimmed V and J ends, which lost 2 bases and 7 bases, there was a span of 12 bases. This CDR3 is CASSVGGSGEAFF. The CDR3 nucleotides are TGTGCCAGCAGCGTCGGAGGGTCTGGTGAAGCTTTCTTT.

By frequency in the sample, this clone is medium-sized. The CDR3, as DNA: TGTGCCAGCAGCTTAGTAGACAGGGGGTTGCAAGAGACCCAGTACTTC. This codes for CASSLVDRGLQETQYF. This chain links TRBV7-9 with TRBJ2-5; 9 nucleotides align to TRBD1. The length of the CDR3 is 16 residues. Germline V CDR1 and CDR2: SEHNR, FQNEAQ (reference sequence). J lost 2 bases, V lost 1 base, and 5 bases had no gene match.

This clone was picked up a small number of times. A read error may produce the germline difference seen at one junction end. This chain connects TRBV7-7 to TRBJ2-1, with 8 bases aligning to TRBD2. The CDR3 extends over 15 amino acids. CDR1 and CDR2 from the germline V gene are SSHAT and FNYEAQ (reference sequence). The CDR3 reads CASSLGSSGYNEQFF. The CDR3, as DNA: TGTGCTAGCAGCTTAGGTTCTAGCGGGTACAATGAGCAGTTCTTC.

This clone was counted once. This chain joins TRBV11-2 and TRBJ1-4; D not resolved. Trimming took off 1 base at V and 5 bases at J, with 11 bases between the two ends. The V gene's germline CDR1 is SGHAT and CDR2 FQNNGV. The CDR3 is 15 residues long. CDR3 in amino acids: CASSLVGSSNEKLFF. CDR3 DNA: TGTGCCAGCAGCTTAGTCGGGAGTTCCAATGAAAAACTGTTTTTT.

The chain combines TRBV13 with TRBJ1-2; a possible D gene is TRBD1 (6 bases). Germline V gives CDR1 PRHDT, CDR2 FYEKMQ (reference sequence). The CDR3 runs 15 residues. V lost 4 bases to trimming and J lost 3 bases, with 15 bases between them. The CDR3 DNA is TGTGCCAGCAGCTCCCCATCCACAGGGTACTATGGCTACACCTTC. Its translation: CASSSPSTGYYGYTF.

The rearrangement joins TRBV9 to TRBJ1-5, with 11 nucleotides matching TRBD1. After removal of 3 bases from V and 4 bases from J, the junction contained 3 bases not matched to a gene. Germline assignment: CDR1 SGDLS and CDR2 YYNGEE. This CDR3 region has 15 residues. This CDR3 is CASSEGTGGNQPQHF. The DNA of the CDR3 is TGTGCCAGCAGCGAGGGGACAGGGGGGAATCAGCCCCAGCATTTT.

In its sample, this clone was seen once. The rearrangement links TRBV7-6 to TRBJ1-4; 7 nucleotides match TRBD1. CDR3 length: 14 residues. The germline V gene encodes CDR1 SGHVS and CDR2 FNYEAQ. V lost 5 bases, J lost 4 bases, and 4 bases stayed unmatched. The CDR3 protein is CASSLGQFNEKLFF. Written as DNA, the CDR3 is TGTGCCAGCAGCCTGGGACAGTTTAATGAAAAACTGTTTTTT.

The V call is TRBV9, the J call TRBJ1-2; TRBD1 is a possible D gene (6 bases). CDR1 is SGDLS and CDR2 is YYNGEE in the germline V gene. V dropped 7 bases and J dropped 2 bases, with 15 bases sitting between them. The CDR3 sequence is 14 residues long. CDR3 bases: TGTGCCAGCGGCCGGGCAGGGGCCAACTATGGCTACACCTTC. It yields the protein CASGRAGANYGYTF.

The genes are TRBV7-6 and TRBJ2-2, with TRBD2 matching over 12 bases. Germline assignment: CDR1 SGHVS and CDR2 FNYEAQ. This CDR3 has 19 amino acids. Germline trimming cut 0 bases from V and 4 bases from J; bases unmatched to any gene: 9. CDR3 in amino acids: CASSLAASGGASSTGELFF. CDR3 bases: TGTGCCAGCAGCTTAGCGGCTAGCGGGGGGGCATCGAGCACCGGGGAGCTGTTTTTT.

The rearrangement uses TRBV15 and TRBJ2-1; tentatively, D is TRBD2 (6 bases). V gave up 5 bases and J gave up 0 bases, with 11 bases separating them. The CDR3 loop spans 15 amino acids. Germline V gene sequence: CDR1 LNHNV, CDR2 YYDKDF (reference sequence). CDR3 sequence: CATSSRDSSYNEQFF. The CDR3 coding sequence is TGTGCCACCAGCTCCCGGGACTCCTCCTACAATGAGCAGTTCTTC.

This chain links TRBV14 with TRBJ1-3, with D possibly matching TRBD1 (6 bases). The CDR3 length is 15 residues. Trimming took 0 bases from V and 6 from J, leaving 12 bases between them. Germline V gene data show CDR1 as SGHDN and CDR2 as FVKESK. The CDR3, as DNA: TGTGCCAGCAGCCAAGACAGGGGTTTGGAAAACACCATATATTTT. Protein: CASSQDRGLENTIYF.

The chain links TRBV7-8 to TRBJ1-4, with D maybe TRBD1 (5 bases). The CDR3 has 13 residues. V dropped 1 base and J dropped 6 bases, with 6 bases sitting between them. Germline values: CDR1 SGHVS, CDR2 FQNEAQ. The CDR3 DNA sequence: TGTGCCAGCAGCTTAGGCAGGGATGAAAAACTGTTTTTT. Translated, it gives CASSLGRDEKLFF.

The chain uses TRBV29-1 and TRBJ2-7, with 10 bases fitting TRBD2. The CDR3 is made up of 16 amino acids. Germline V CDR1 and CDR2: SQVTM, ANQGSEA. The V segment lost 1 base and the J segment 1 base; nucleotides outside the gene matches: 7. In nucleotides, the CDR3 is TGCAGCGTTGAAGCGGAGGGACTAGCGAATTCCTACGAGCAGTACTTC. Its translation: CSVEAEGLANSYEQYF.

CDR3 in amino acids: CASSLGDRADEQFF. CDR3 in DNA: TGTGCCAGCAGCTTAGGCGACAGGGCTGATGAGCAGTTCTTC. The chain combines TRBV13 with TRBJ2-1, with 7 bases fitting TRBD1. The trim removed 0 bases at V and 8 bases at J, leaving 4 bases unmatched. This CDR3 comprises 14 residues. CDR1 is PRHDT, CDR2 FYEKMQ, per germline (reference sequence).